The entry below gives a single T cell receptor beta chain sequence along with its context. Trimming at V came to 2 bases and at J to 0 bases, leaving 8 bases not matched to a gene. This CDR3 region has 18 residues. Per the germline V gene, CDR1 is LGHDT and CDR2 is YNNKEL (reference sequence). The source of the sample is a study of Ad26.COV2.S vaccination and SARS-CoV-2 variants. Clones were read by immunoSEQ multiplex PCR, and TCRdb kept only the in-frame ones, dropping some. Of under 500,000 clones listed, roughly 90% are singletons. Treatment here: around 19 received Ad26.COV2.S at low or high dose, single or two shots; roughly 5 received placebo; per-sample allocation not given. Samples came from day 63 after the first vaccine or placebo injection.

This rearrangement joins TRBV3-1 (or the pseudogene TRBV3-2) to TRBJ2-2, with 8 bases matching TRBD2. This TCR came from a person between 18 and 59 years old who received the Ad26.COV2.S COVID-19 vaccine or a placebo. The sequencing here drew on peripheral blood, taken in a trial of Ad26.COV2.S vaccine versus placebo. The CDR3 region has the DNA TGTGCCAGCAGCCAATTTTTCCGGACTAGCTCGAACACCGGGGAGCTGTTTTTT. Protein: CASSQFFRTSSNTGELFF.